Included here is one T cell receptor beta chain sequence, with context. This clonotype showed up many times. Its cognate antigen has yet to be identified. No base-level quality is on record; no much larger clone is a single base apart. Including the terminal cysteine and phenylalanine, the CDR3 comprises 15 residues. The DNA shown is the 45-base CDR3, in frame from base 1. CDR1 and CDR2 are drawn from the germline V gene: SGHRS, YFSETQ. V loses 2 bases at its end and J loses 6 bases; junction bases beyond the gene matches: 10. The data belong to a study of regulatory T cells in long-lasting Graves disease (dated by TCRdb to about 2021). A note on the overall study: Persistent Graves' disease meant more than 5 years of antithyroid drug treatment with TSH receptor autoantibodies that stayed positive. A total of around 33 samples were covered by TCR sequencing, comprising 13 persistent and roughly 20 newly diagnosed Graves' disease patients. In the clinical cohort, patients with persistent Graves' disease had used antithyroid drugs for an average of roughly 10 years. The study took place in China and was registered as a clinical trial. Patients with persistent Graves' disease were compared with patients with newly diagnosed Graves' disease using TCR sequencing and RNA sequencing of peripheral blood.

Study-wide conclusions, independent of this receptor: As a limitation, the authors acknowledged that the small sample size may reduce accuracy. Preferential use of TRBV28, TRBJ1-2 and TRBJ2-5 was observed in persistent disease, whereas TRBV20-1 and TRBJ2-1 were favored in newly diagnosed disease. Because the primary lesion, thyroid tissue, could not be accessed, the study looked at peripheral blood alone. Compared with newly diagnosed patients, persistent Graves' disease patients had lower TCR Shannon entropy and fewer highly expanded clones, which suggests clonal expansion. Persistent patients shared more public clonotypes among themselves (more than 2,500) than newly diagnosed patients did (about 900). Sequencing and analysis were restricted to the TCR beta chain.

In the paper's terms, the time point label means: persistent/refractory GD, antithyroid drugs over 5 years with positive TRAb. For both TCR sequencing and RNA sequencing, RNA was extracted from PBMCs in TRIzol. The diagnosis of Graves' disease followed American Thyroid Association guidelines. Recruitment of patients was carried out at an endocrinology department in Xi'an, China. From each patient, approximately 9 milliliters of peripheral blood was collected into an EDTA anticoagulant tube. Ficoll Paque Plus density gradient separation was used to isolate PBMCs, and no further T cell sorting was done. An Agilent 2100 Bioanalyzer and agarose gel were used to assess RNA quality, and a NanoDrop 2000 was used to measure RNA concentration. Libraries came from multiplex PCR. Sequenced using an Illumina HiSeq 4000. CDR3 regions were amplified by Arm-PCR with iRepertoire HTBI primers to construct TCR beta libraries. Gel purification was performed on PCR products prior to sequencing. In the original analysis: A total of 60 to 80 TRBV and some 15 TRBJ segments were identified across samples and were used for gene usage analysis of CDR3 amino acid clonotypes. Filtered high-quality paired reads were merged into contigs using COPE and FqMerger. BLAST was used to align contigs to IMGT TRBV, TRBD and TRBJ reference genes, with CDR3 defined following IMGT. Any clonotype with a frequency above 0.1% was counted as a highly expanded clone. Repertoire diversity was measured by Shannon entropy, and V-J evenness by the Gini coefficient. Clonotypes shared by more than one individual were considered public. The raw public data were reprocessed by TCRdb itself: fastp quality trimming at Q25, MiXCR clonotype calling, in-frame beta chains only. Rows with a matching CDR3 protein are joined into one entry that keeps the most common DNA and genes. The V and J calls here are based on TCRdb, not the publication. Within this sample are some 440,000 distinct CDR3 sequences, with less than 25% of them counted one time only. Jointly, the top ten make up 6.5% to 8% of the sample.

The rearranged chain carries TRBV5-1 and TRBJ2-7; the central 8 bases match TRBD2. The clonotype comes from a female donor with Graves disease. Source: peripheral blood mononuclear cells (PBMCs), taken when the disease was refractory, from a patient treated with antithyroid drugs. The nucleotide sequence is given as TGCGCCAGCAGCTTCCGGCGAGCGGGAGTCTCCGAGCAGTACTTC. Translation gives CASSFRRAGVSEQYF.